The 8 T cell receptor beta chains below come from one sample, sequenced in a study of cytomegalovirus exposure and HLA in healthy donors. In the PCR, 60 Vbeta and 13 Jbeta primers were used. The assay was immunoSEQ multiplex PCR, and TCRdb's table has in-frame clones only and misses some. The sample lists roughly 150,000 clones; approximately 83% were seen once. Sequenced sample: PBMCs. The receptors were gathered from a male donor in good health and CMV-seronegative.

V usage is TRBV4-1 and J usage is TRBJ2-2, with D tentatively TRBD2 (5 bases). The germline CDR1 and CDR2 sequences are MGHRA and YSYEKL. The CDR3 consists of 17 residues. V lost 4 bases and J lost 2, with 17 bases in between. This CDR3 reads CASSPRVGSSNTGELFF. CDR3 bases: TGCGCCAGCAGCCCGAGGGTAGGATCTTCCAACACCGGGGAGCTGTTTTTT.

The rearrangement links TRBV19 to TRBJ2-1; TRBD1 might be the D (5 bases). Germline V gene data show CDR1 as LNHDA and CDR2 as SQIVND (reference sequence). The V and J ends lost 1 base and 4 bases respectively, with 11 bases between them. The CDR3 covers 15 residues. CDR3 DNA sequence: TGTGCCAGTAGTATAGCAAGGGGCCCATACAATGAGCAGTTCTTC. It yields the protein CASSIARGPYNEQFF.

The chain recombines TRBV28 with TRBJ2-7; TRBD2 matches 8 bases. CDR3 length: 16 residues. CDR1 and CDR2 (germline): MDHEN, SYDVKM. V was clipped by 7 bases and J by 6 bases; unmatched bases: 17. DNA for the CDR3: TGTGCCAGCACACCGGAAGCGGGAGAGGGTATCGTCGAGCAGTACTTC. Translation gives CASTPEAGEGIVEQYF.

This clone appeared a single time. CDR3 coding DNA: TGCGCCAGCAGCCTCGCCGGTGAGCAGTTCTTC. Translation gives CASSLAGEQFF. The chain recombines TRBV5-1 with TRBJ2-1; no clear D gene. The germline V and J ends were trimmed by 4 bases and 9 bases, with 8 bases remaining between them. The CDR3 is made up of 11 amino acids. The germline V gene has CDR1 SGHRS and CDR2 YFSETQ.

Only a few counts were recorded for this clone. The chain employs TRBV14 and TRBJ2-1, with D perhaps matching TRBD2 (6 bases). The CDR3 sequence is 19 residues long. Germline loops: CDR1 SGHDN, CDR2 FVKESK. Trimming stripped 3 bases from V and 8 bases from J, with 29 bases between. CDR3 DNA sequence: TGTGCCAGCAGCCATTGGGACTTCTCCGGGAGATATGGTGGCTATGAGCAGTTCTTC. It is translated as CASSHWDFSGRYGGYEQFF. Looking up the rest from reference TRBV14 and TRBJ2-1 gives the full variable domain: EAGVTQFPSHSVIEKGQTVTLRCDPISGHDNLYWYRRVMGKEIKFLLHFVKESKQDESGMPNNRFLAERTGGTYSTLKVQPAELEDSGVYFCASSHWDFSGRYGGYEQFFGPGTRLTVL.

The chain employs TRBV11-2 and TRBJ1-1; D possibly corresponds to TRBD1 (5 bases). This CDR3 has 14 residues. The germline gives CDR1 SGHAT, CDR2 FQNNGV. Trimming left V 4 bases short and J 4 bases short, with 13 bases between. Here the CDR3 reads CASSSGGGATEAFF. The CDR3 DNA follows: TGTGCCAGCAGCTCCGGGGGAGGGGCCACTGAAGCTTTCTTT.

This chain connects TRBV6-1 to TRBJ2-7; 7 bases match TRBD1. From germline, CDR1 is MNHNS and CDR2 SASEGT. Unmatched junction bases numbered 8, after V lost 6 bases and J lost 3 bases. This CDR3 has 14 residues. CDR3 amino acids: CASRRGPNFYEQYF. The CDR3 DNA follows: TGTGCCAGCAGGAGGGGGCCCAACTTCTACGAGCAGTACTTC.

The chain recombines TRBV27 with TRBJ2-1; 8 bases align to TRBD1. The CDR3 spans 15 residues. The ends lost 1 base at V and 6 bases at J; junction bases unmatched: 5. Germline CDR1 and CDR2: MNHEY and SMNVEV (reference sequence). The CDR3 nucleotides read TGTGCCAGCAGTTTATATCAGGGGGCGGCCAATGAGCAGTTCTTC. Encoded protein: CASSLYQGAANEQFF.